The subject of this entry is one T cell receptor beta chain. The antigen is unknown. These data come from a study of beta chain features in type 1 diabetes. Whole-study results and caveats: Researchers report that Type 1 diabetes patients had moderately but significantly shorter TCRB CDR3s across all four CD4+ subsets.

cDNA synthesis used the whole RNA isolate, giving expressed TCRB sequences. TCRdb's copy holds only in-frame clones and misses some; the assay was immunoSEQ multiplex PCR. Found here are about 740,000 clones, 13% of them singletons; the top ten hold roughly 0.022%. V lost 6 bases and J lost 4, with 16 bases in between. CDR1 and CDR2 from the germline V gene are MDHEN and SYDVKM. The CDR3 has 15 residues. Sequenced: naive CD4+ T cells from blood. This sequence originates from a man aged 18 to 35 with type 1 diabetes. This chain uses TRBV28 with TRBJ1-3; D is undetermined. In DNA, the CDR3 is TGTGCCAGCAGCCCCAATACGGGTGCGGGAAACACCATATATTTT. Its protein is CASSPNTGAGNTIYF.